Listed below are T cell receptor beta chains from one sample, sequenced in a study of B cell selection in AIRE deficiency. TCRdb's table, derived via immunoSEQ multiplex PCR, lists solely in-frame clones and lacks some. Among about 21,000 clones listed, 95% to 98% were seen once. Material: conventional CD4+ T cells sorted from PBMCs. These receptor sequences come from a human donor with AIRE deficiency. Each CDR3 is given with its conserved first and last residue. D genes are given only for firm matches. Expanded clones are given a class, and other clones once, few, many or no size at all.

D | J | V | size | CDR3 | DNA
TRBD2 | TRBJ2-1 | TRBV11-2 | . | CASSPAASGATHEQFF | TGTGCCAGCAGCCCCGCGGCTAGCGGGGCAACCCATGAGCAGTTCTTC
. | TRBJ1-2 | TRBV30 | . | CAWSDRGTRGYTF | TGTGCCTGGAGTGACCGGGGGACACGGGGCTACACCTTC
TRBD2 | TRBJ2-1 | TRBV5-4 | . | CASSLSGLATFF | TGTGCCAGCAGCTTGTCGGGACTAGCGACCTTCTTC
. | TRBJ2-6 | TRBV6-5 | . | CASSYSRSGANVLTF | TGTGCCAGCAGTTACTCAAGGAGTGGGGCCAACGTCCTGACTTTC
. | TRBJ2-1 | TRBV14 | . | CASSQDRQRNVYNEQFF | TGTGCCAGCAGCCAAGATCGACAGCGGAATGTCTACAATGAGCAGTTCTTC
TRBD2 | TRBJ2-7 | TRBV6-4 | . | CAPERESYEQYF | TGTGCCCCGGAGCGGGAGAGCTACGAGCAGTACTTC
. | TRBJ1-2 | TRBV30 | . | CACDFRVYGYTF | TGTGCCTGCGACTTTAGGGTCTATGGCTACACCTTC
. | TRBJ1-2 | TRBV7-9 | . | CASSITGYGYTF | TGTGCCAGCAGCATAACAGGTTATGGCTACACCTTC
. | TRBJ1-6 | TRBV6-4 | . | CASSEGPHNSPLHF | TGTGCCAGCAGTGAGGGCCCCCATAATTCACCCCTCCACTTT
. | TRBJ2-1 | TRBV7-9 | . | CASSSPSWGVDEQFF | TGTGCCAGCAGCTCGCCGTCCTGGGGGGTCGATGAGCAGTTCTTC
. | TRBJ2-7 | TRBV11-3 | . | CASSYGVRGYEQYF | TGTGCCAGCAGCTACGGGGTTAGGGGCTACGAGCAGTACTTC
TRBD1 | TRBJ2-7 | TRBV7-2 | . | CASSSDREIYEQYF | TGTGCCAGCAGCTCGGACAGGGAAATCTACGAGCAGTACTTC
. | TRBJ2-6 | TRBV30 | . | CAWSVLGSGANVLTF | TGTGCCTGGAGTGTACTGGGATCTGGGGCCAACGTCCTGACTTTC
TRBD2 | TRBJ2-1 | TRBV28 | . | CASSKLAGGYNEQFF | TGTGCCAGCAGCAAACTAGCGGGGGGTTACAATGAGCAGTTCTTC
TRBD1 | TRBJ1-6 | TRBV4-3 | . | CASSQQTGLSHNSPLHF | TGCGCCAGCAGCCAACAGACAGGGCTGTCCCATAATTCACCCCTCCACTTT
. | TRBJ2-7 | TRBV30 | . | CAWGRTYEQYF | TGTGCCTGGGGCCGAACCTACGAGCAGTACTTC
. | TRBJ2-1 | TRBV13 | . | CASSSDPRLGSYNEQFF | TGTGCCAGCAGCTCCGATCCCCGACTGGGCTCCTACAATGAGCAGTTCTTC
. | TRBJ2-7 | TRBV4-3 | . | CASSQDRAGEQYF | TGCGCCAGCAGCCAAGATCGGGCGGGGGAGCAGTACTTC
TRBD2 | TRBJ2-2 | TRBV7-3 | . | CASRNKTPSVAGVTGELFF | TGTGCCAGCAGAAACAAAACACCCTCGGTAGCGGGAGTCACCGGGGAGCTGTTTTTT
TRBD2 | TRBJ2-7 | TRBV5-4 | . | CASSLGLAGGLGREQYF | TGTGCCAGCAGCTTGGGACTAGCGGGAGGCTTGGGTCGCGAGCAGTACTTC
. | TRBJ2-4 | TRBV18 | . | CASSPPGVAKNIQYF | TGTGCCAGCTCACCTCCGGGGGTGGCCAAAAACATTCAGTACTTC
. | TRBJ2-7 | TRBV5-4 | . | CASSLRAGPGTYEQYF | TGTGCCAGCAGCTTGCGCGCAGGACCGGGGACCTACGAGCAGTACTTC
. | TRBJ2-2 | TRBV7-2 | . | CASSLSLYRAVAGELFF | TGTGCCAGCAGCCTTAGCCTATACAGGGCTGTCGCCGGGGAGCTGTTTTTT
. | TRBJ2-2 | TRBV5-4 | . | CASSLVRGSVAGELFF | TGTGCCAGCAGCTTGGTTCGGGGGAGCGTAGCCGGGGAGCTGTTTTTT
. | TRBJ2-1 | TRBV12-5 | . | CASGFSSNEQFF | TGTGCTAGTGGTTTCAGCAGTAATGAGCAGTTCTTC
TRBD1 | TRBJ1-1 | TRBV7-9 | . | CATRGQGGTEAFF | TGTGCCACCCGGGGACAGGGAGGCACTGAAGCTTTCTTT
TRBD2 | TRBJ2-3 | TRBV23-1 | . | CASRTPLAGEADTQYF | TGCGCCAGCCGGACCCCCTTAGCGGGAGAAGCAGATACGCAGTATTTT
. | TRBJ1-2 | TRBV7-2 | . | CASRLPGWRGYTF | TGTGCCAGCCGACTCCCGGGGTGGAGGGGCTACACCTTC
. | TRBJ1-1 | TRBV29-1 | . | CSVGEGTEAFF | TGCAGCGTTGGAGAGGGAACTGAAGCTTTCTTT
. | TRBJ2-2 | TRBV5-4 | once | CAIGVRFTGELFF | TGTGCCATCGGCGTCAGGTTCACCGGGGAGCTGTTTTTT
. | TRBJ2-1 | TRBV9 | once | CASSVRRGYNEQFF | TGTGCCAGCAGCGTAAGGCGGGGCTACAATGAGCAGTTCTTC
. | TRBJ1-4 | TRBV5-4 | . | CASSFSNTKTNEKLFF | TGTGCCAGCAGCTTTTCCAACACGAAGACTAATGAAAAACTGTTTTTT
. | TRBJ2-2 | TRBV9 | . | CASSTGRWGLNTGELFF | TGTGCCAGCAGCACCGGACGGTGGGGACTTAACACCGGGGAGCTGTTTTTT
TRBD1 | TRBJ2-7 | TRBV10-1 | . | CASSADRVGEQYF | TGCGCCAGCAGTGCCGACAGGGTGGGTGAGCAGTACTTC
. | TRBJ2-6 | TRBV5-4 | once | CASSLVWGTGANVLTF | TGTGCCAGCAGCTTGGTCTGGGGCACTGGGGCCAACGTCCTGACTTTC
. | TRBJ2-2 | TRBV2 | once | CASRRGTGELFF | TGTGCCAGCAGGAGGGGCACCGGGGAGCTGTTTTTT
TRBD1 | TRBJ1-1 | TRBV7-2 | . | CASSPKTGYTEAFF | TGTGCCAGCAGCCCCAAGACAGGGTACACTGAAGCTTTCTTT
. | TRBJ2-7 | TRBV7-3 | . | CASSLSQGEGEQYF | TGTGCCAGCAGCTTAAGTCAGGGGGAGGGCGAGCAGTACTTC
. | TRBJ2-7 | TRBV4-3 | once | CASSQAVGDPLHEQYF | TGCGCCAGCAGCCAAGCGGTAGGCGACCCTCTCCACGAGCAGTACTTC
TRBD2 | TRBJ2-2 | TRBV11-3 | . | CASSLVPSSGRTGELFF | TGTGCCAGCAGCTTAGTGCCTTCTAGCGGGAGAACCGGGGAGCTGTTTTTT
. | TRBJ2-4 | TRBV7-8 | . | CASSLAFHSEGAKNIQYF | TGTGCCAGCAGCTTAGCATTCCACAGCGAGGGGGCCAAAAACATTCAGTACTTC
TRBD2 | TRBJ2-7 | TRBV6-4 | . | CASLTSGEDYEQYF | TGTGCCAGCCTCACTAGCGGGGAGGATTACGAGCAGTACTTC
. | TRBJ2-3 | TRBV7-9 | . | CASSPLGELDTQYF | TGTGCCAGCAGTCCCCTCGGCGAGTTAGATACGCAGTATTTT
. | TRBJ2-7 | TRBV28 | . | CASRTGNPREQYF | TGTGCCAGCAGAACAGGGAACCCGCGCGAGCAGTACTTC
. | TRBJ2-1 | TRBV4-3 | . | CASSPDPSPDNEQFF | TGCGCCAGCAGCCCGGACCCCTCTCCGGACAATGAGCAGTTCTTC
TRBD1 | TRBJ1-2 | TRBV29-1 | . | CSAAQGGLGGYTF | TGCAGCGCCGCCCAGGGGGGCCTTGGGGGCTACACCTTC
. | TRBJ1-3 | TRBV27 | . | CASSLRREPGNTIYF | TGTGCCAGCAGTTTAAGGAGGGAACCTGGAAACACCATATATTTT
. | TRBJ2-3 | TRBV12-5 | . | CASGLLPRRGLASTDTQYF | TGTGCTAGTGGTTTGCTGCCGCGTAGGGGCTTGGCGAGCACAGATACGCAGTATTTT
. | TRBJ2-5 | TRBV6-1 | . | CASRAGETQYF | TGTGCCAGCAGGGCGGGGGAGACCCAGTACTTC
. | TRBJ2-7 | TRBV15 | . | CATSRDRFYEQYF | TGTGCCACCAGCAGGGACAGATTCTACGAGCAGTACTTC
. | TRBJ2-3 | TRBV11-3 | . | CASSSEQGRFTDTQYF | TGTGCCAGCAGCTCCGAGCAAGGGAGATTCACAGATACGCAGTATTTT
. | TRBJ1-1 | TRBV11-1 | . | CASSLLSFTNTEAFF | TGTGCCAGCAGCTTATTATCGTTTACGAACACTGAAGCTTTCTTT
TRBD2 | TRBJ2-2 | TRBV6-5 | . | CASSYGGRGTGELFF | TGTGCCAGCAGTTATGGCGGGAGGGGCACCGGGGAGCTGTTTTTT
TRBD1 | TRBJ1-1 | TRBV11-1 | . | CASIRDRGLKEAFF | TGTGCCAGCATCCGGGACAGGGGGCTTAAGGAAGCTTTCTTT
. | TRBJ2-7 | TRBV2 | . | CASRDTYLKGEQYF | TGTGCCAGTAGGGACACCTATCTAAAGGGCGAGCAGTACTTC
. | TRBJ2-7 | TRBV6-1 | . | CASSPRAGRSEQYF | TGTGCCAGCAGCCCACGGGCAGGGAGGAGCGAGCAGTACTTC
TRBD1 | TRBJ2-5 | TRBV7-9 | . | CASSPQGQLQETQYF | TGTGCCAGCAGCCCGCAGGGACAGCTTCAAGAGACCCAGTACTTC